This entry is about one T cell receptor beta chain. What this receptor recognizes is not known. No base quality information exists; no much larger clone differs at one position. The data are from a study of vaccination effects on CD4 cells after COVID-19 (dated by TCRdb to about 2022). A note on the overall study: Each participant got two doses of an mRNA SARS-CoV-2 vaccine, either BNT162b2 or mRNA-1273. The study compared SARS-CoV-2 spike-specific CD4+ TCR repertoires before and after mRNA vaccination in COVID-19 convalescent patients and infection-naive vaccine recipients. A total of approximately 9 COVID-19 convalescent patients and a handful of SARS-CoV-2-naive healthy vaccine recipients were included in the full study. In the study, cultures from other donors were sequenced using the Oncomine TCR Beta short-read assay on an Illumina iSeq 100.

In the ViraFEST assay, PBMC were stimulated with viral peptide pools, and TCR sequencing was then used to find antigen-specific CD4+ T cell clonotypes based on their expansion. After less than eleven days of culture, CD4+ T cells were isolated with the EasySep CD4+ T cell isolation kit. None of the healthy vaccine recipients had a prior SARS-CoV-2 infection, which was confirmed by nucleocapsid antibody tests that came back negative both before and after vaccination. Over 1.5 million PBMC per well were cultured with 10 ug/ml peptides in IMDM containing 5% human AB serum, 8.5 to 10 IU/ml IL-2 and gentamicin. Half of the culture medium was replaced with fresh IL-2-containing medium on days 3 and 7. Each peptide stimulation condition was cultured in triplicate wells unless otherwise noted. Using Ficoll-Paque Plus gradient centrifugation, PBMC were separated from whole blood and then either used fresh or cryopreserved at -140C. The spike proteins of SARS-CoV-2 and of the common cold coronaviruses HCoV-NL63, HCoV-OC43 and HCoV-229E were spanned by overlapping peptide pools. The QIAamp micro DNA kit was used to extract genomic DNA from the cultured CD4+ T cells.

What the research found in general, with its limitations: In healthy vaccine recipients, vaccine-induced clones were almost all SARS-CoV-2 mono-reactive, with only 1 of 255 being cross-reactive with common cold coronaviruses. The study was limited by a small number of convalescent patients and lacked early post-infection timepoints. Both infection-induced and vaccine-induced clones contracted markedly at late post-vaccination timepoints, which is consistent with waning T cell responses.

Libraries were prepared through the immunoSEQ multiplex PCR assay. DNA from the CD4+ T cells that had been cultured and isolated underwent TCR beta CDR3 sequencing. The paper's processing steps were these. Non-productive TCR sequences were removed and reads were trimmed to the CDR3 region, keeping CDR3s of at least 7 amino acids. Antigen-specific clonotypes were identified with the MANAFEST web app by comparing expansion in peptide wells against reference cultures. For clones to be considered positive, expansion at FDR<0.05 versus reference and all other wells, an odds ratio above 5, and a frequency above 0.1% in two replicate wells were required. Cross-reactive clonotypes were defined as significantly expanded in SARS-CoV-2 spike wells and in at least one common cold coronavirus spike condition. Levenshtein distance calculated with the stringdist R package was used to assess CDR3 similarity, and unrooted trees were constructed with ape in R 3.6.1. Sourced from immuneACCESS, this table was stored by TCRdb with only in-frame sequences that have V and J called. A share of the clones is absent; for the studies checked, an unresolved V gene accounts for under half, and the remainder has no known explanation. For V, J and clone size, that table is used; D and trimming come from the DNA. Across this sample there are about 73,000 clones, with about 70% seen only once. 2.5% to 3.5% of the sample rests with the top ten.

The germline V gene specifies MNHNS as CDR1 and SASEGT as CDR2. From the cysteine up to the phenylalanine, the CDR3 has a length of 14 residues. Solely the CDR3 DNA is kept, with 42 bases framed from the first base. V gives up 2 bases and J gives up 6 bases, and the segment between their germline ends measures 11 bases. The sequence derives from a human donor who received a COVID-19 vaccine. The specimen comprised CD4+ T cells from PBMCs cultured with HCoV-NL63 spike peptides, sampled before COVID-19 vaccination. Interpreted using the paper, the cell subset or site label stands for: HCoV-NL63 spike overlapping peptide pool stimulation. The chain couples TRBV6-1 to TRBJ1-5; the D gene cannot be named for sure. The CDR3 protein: CASSEQRSSQPQHF. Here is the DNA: TGTGCCAGCAGTGAACAGCGCTCTAGTCAGCCCCAGCATTTT.